The source of this T cell receptor beta chain is a study of control samples from healthy donors and cancer patients. The germline V gene encodes CDR1 MNHEY and CDR2 SVGAGI. V shed 8 bases and J 4 bases; nucleotides not matched to a gene: 7. The CDR3 length is 13 residues. Data came from immunoSEQ multiplex PCR; TCRdb stores just in-frame clones and leaves some out. The sample lists over 85,000 clones; roughly nine tenths were seen once. This clonotype originated in a woman younger than 35 in good health. The sample consisted of blood. This chain joins TRBV6-5 and TRBJ1-2, with 7 bases matching TRBD1. CDR3 loop: CASATGDGYGYTF. In DNA form, the CDR3 reads TGTGCCAGCGCAACAGGGGACGGCTATGGCTACACCTTC.